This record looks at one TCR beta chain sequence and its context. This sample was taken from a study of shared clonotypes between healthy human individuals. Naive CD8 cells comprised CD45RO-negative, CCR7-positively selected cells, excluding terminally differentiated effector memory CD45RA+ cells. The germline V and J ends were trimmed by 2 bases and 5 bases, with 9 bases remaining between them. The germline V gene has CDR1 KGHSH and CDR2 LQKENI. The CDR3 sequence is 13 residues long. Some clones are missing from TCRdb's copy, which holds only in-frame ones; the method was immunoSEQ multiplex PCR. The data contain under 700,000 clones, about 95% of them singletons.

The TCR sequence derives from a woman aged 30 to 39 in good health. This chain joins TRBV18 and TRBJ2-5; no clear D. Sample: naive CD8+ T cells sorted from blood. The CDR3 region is CASSPIAWETQYF. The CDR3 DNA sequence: TGTGCCAGCTCACCAATCGCTTGGGAGACCCAGTACTTC.